The clone carrying this T cell receptor (delta chain) came up many times. The antigen remains unidentified. TCRdb lists the protein of a much larger clone for this DNA, which differs at residue 18, so this is likely a read error; the protein given here is translated from the DNA itself. The CDR3 loop spans 24 amino acids. The V and J ends lost 2 bases and 0 bases, in that order; junction bases with no gene match: 25. CDR1 and CDR2 (germline): TSWWSYY, QGS. Gammadelta T cells were flow-sorted from PBMC into Vgamma9/Vdelta2+ and Vdelta2-negative populations for bulk analysis. This sample is drawn from a study of γδ T cells in repeated Plasmodium falciparum infection. Study-wide background: Donors had four controlled P. falciparum NF54 infections over roughly 620 days. Malian samples came from no-transmission periods or across acute febrile malaria episodes.

Each sorted gammadelta sample had TRG and TRD chains sequenced. TCRdb re-called the multiplex PCR reads through CATT. The sample has about 51,000 delta-chain clones, roughly 1.9% seen once. Findings of the study overall: The Malian cohort came from a small rural village of predominantly one ethnic group.

The chain recombines TRDV1 with TRDJ1; TRDD3 matches 12 bases. The J gene is absent in TCRdb and was assigned here via DNA matching to germline. The sequencing input was gamma-delta T cells from blood. This TCR came from a pool of human donors (malaria-infected and uninfected, not separated). In nucleotides, the CDR3 is TGTGCTCTTGGGGAAGCGGTAGGAACGGTCAAAACTCCGTACTGGGGGATACACACCGATAAACTCATCTTT. It codes for CALGEAVGTVKTPYWGIHTDKLIF.